The 9 T cell receptor beta chains below all came from one sample that was sequenced in a study of control samples from healthy donors and cancer patients (dated by TCRdb to the early 2020s). The library was made by the immunoSEQ multiplex PCR assay. TCRdb provides this immuneACCESS table in a form limited to in-frame rearrangements. Some clones are lacking; in checked studies, under half of them reflect an unresolved V gene, and why the rest are absent is not known. Here the sample has roughly 59,000 clones; more than 85% occur a single time. The ten biggest clones cover approximately 1.5% of the sample. Sequenced: PBMCs. The origin of the receptors is a man between 35 and 55 years old with colorectal cancer.

This CDR3 reads CASSSSPGNGYTF. The DNA of the CDR3 is TGTGCCAGTAGTTCATCCCCCGGGAATGGCTACACCTTC. The J gene is TRBJ1-2, the V gene TRBV19, with D unclear. V shed 5 bases and J shed 6 bases, with 13 bases lying between them. CDR3 length: 13 amino acids. CDR1 LNHDA and CDR2 SQIVND come from the germline V gene (reference sequence). The variable domain in full, with the rest retrieved from reference TRBV19 and TRBJ1-2, is DGGITQSPKYLFRKEGQNVTLSCEQNLNHDAMYWYRQDPGQGLRLIYYSQIVNDFQKGDIAEGYSVSREKKESFPLTVTSAQKNPTAFYLCASSSSPGNGYTFGSGTRLTVV.

The chain combines TRBV5-4 with TRBJ2-3; TRBD2 matches at 9 bases. V lost 6 bases and J lost 3; bases outside the gene matches: 11. Looked up from germline, CDR1 is SGHNT and CDR2 is YYREEE (reference sequence). The CDR3 is 16 residues long. The CDR3 sequence: CASTTGGTSLTDTQYF. DNA of the CDR3: TGTGCCAGCACCACGGGGGGGACTAGCTTGACAGATACGCAGTATTTT.

V and J are TRBV3-1 (or the pseudogene TRBV3-2) and TRBJ1-5; no clear D gene. The V gene lost 1 base and the J gene lost 4 bases, with 11 bases spanning the gap. This CDR3 is 15 amino acids long. Germline V lookup: CDR1 LGHDT, CDR2 YNNKEL (reference sequence). CDR3 in DNA: TGTGCCAGCAGCCAAGGTGTTGGGTTTAATCAGCCCCAGCATTTT. Its translation is CASSQGVGFNQPQHF.

The CDR3 DNA reads as TGTGCCAGCAGTCCCAAACCGGGACTAGGCACAGATACGCAGTATTTT. Translating gives CASSPKPGLGTDTQYF. This sequence joins TRBV7-3 and TRBJ2-3, with TRBD2 matching 8 bases. Trimming removed 6 bases from V and 1 base from J; junction bases left unmatched: 9. CDR1 and CDR2 from the germline V gene are SGHTA and FQGTGA. This CDR3 comprises 16 residues.

This chain connects TRBV3-1 (or the pseudogene TRBV3-2) to TRBJ1-6; TRBD1 agrees at 7 bases. J lost 10 bases, V lost 4 bases, and 7 bases had no gene match. Germline V gene data show CDR1 as LGHDT and CDR2 as YNNKEL (reference sequence). This CDR3 is built from 14 residues. The CDR3 nucleotides are TGTGCCAGCAGCCCTGGACAGGATAGATCACCCCTCCACTTT. This encodes CASSPGQDRSPLHF.

This sequence joins TRBV6-2 or TRBV6-3 and TRBJ2-3; 9 bases align to TRBD2. The CDR3 has 17 amino acids. Germline V gene sequence: CDR1 MNHEY, CDR2 SVGEGT. V was clipped by 4 bases and J by 1 base; unmatched bases: 9. The CDR3 loop reads CASSFSGASGGTDTQYF. Written as DNA, the CDR3 is TGTGCCAGCAGTTTCTCTGGCGCTAGCGGGGGCACAGATACGCAGTATTTT.

The chain uses TRBV15 and TRBJ2-3, with D perhaps given as TRBD1 or TRBD2 (6 bases each). The CDR3 is 17 amino acids. Deletions cut 0 bases from V and 1 base from J, with 14 bases between. CDR1 is LNHNV, CDR2 YYDKDF, per germline (reference sequence). The CDR3 here is CATSRDGGTPRTDTQYF. The CDR3 region has the DNA TGTGCCACCAGCAGAGATGGGGGGACACCCCGCACAGATACGCAGTATTTT.

The rearrangement uses TRBV4-1 and TRBJ1-1; TRBD1 agrees at 7 bases. Trimming took 3 bases from V and 1 from J; bases not matched to a gene: 8. Per the germline V gene, CDR1 is MGHRA and CDR2 is YSYEKL. The CDR3 consists of 16 residues. The CDR3 bases are TGCGCCAGCAGCCAGATTCCGGGACAGTCGAACACTGAAGCTTTCTTT. Translating gives CASSQIPGQSNTEAFF.

V and J are TRBV13 and TRBJ2-3; 7 bases agree with TRBD2. V lost 5 bases to trimming and J lost 3 bases; unmatched junction nucleotides: 11. CDR1 is PRHDT and CDR2 is FYEKMQ in the germline V gene (reference sequence). There are 16 residues in the CDR3. The CDR3 DNA reads as TGTGCCAGCAGCCCCCGGGGGGTACAGGTGACAGATACGCAGTATTTT. It translates to CASSPRGVQVTDTQYF.